Presented here are 6 T cell receptor beta chains from one specimen sequenced in a study of OX40 agonist ivuxolimab in advanced cancers. The library was prepared using the immunoSEQ multiplex PCR assay. Drawn from immuneACCESS, this table holds only the in-frame rearrangements with V and J called that TCRdb kept. Clones are partly lost; checked studies trace under half to an unresolved V gene and leave the rest unexplained. Here the sample has 80,000 or so clones; 86% occur a single time. The leading ten clones occupy approximately 8.4% of the sample. Sequencing was performed on CD4+ or CD8+ T cells sorted from blood, taken in a trial of the OX40 agonist ivuxolimab. The source is an adult with an advanced solid tumor such as melanoma, head and neck, liver or kidney cancer.

The J gene is TRBJ2-3, the V gene TRBV5-1; 9 nucleotides agree with TRBD2. Germline V CDR1 and CDR2: SGHRS, YFSETQ. The CDR3 covers 16 residues. J was trimmed by 2 bases and V by 0 bases; bases with no gene match: 4. The CDR3 region is CASSLDASGDTDTQYF. The CDR3 DNA reads as TGCGCCAGCAGCTTGGATGCTAGCGGGGACACAGATACGCAGTATTTT. The entire variable domain, with the rest obtained from reference TRBV5-1 and TRBJ2-3, is as follows: KAGVTQTPRYLIKTRGQQVTLSCSPISGHRSVSWYQQTPGQGLQFLFEYFSETQRNKGNFPGRFSGRQFSNSRSEMNVSTLELGDSALYLCASSLDASGDTDTQYFGPGTRLTVL.

The chain carries TRBV27 and TRBJ1-6; 8 bases are a match to TRBD1. CDR1 and CDR2 (germline): MNHEY, SMNVEV (reference sequence). This CDR3 is built from 18 residues. Trimming removed 6 bases from V and 0 bases from J; junction bases left unmatched: 10. CDR3 nucleotide sequence: TGTGCCAGCAGCCAGAGGACAGGGCTGAGCTCCTATAATTCACCCCTCCACTTT. Protein product: CASSQRTGLSSYNSPLHF.

The genes are TRBV5-5 and TRBJ2-5, with D perhaps TRBD1 (6 bases). The V end lost 4 bases, the J end lost 2 bases, and 12 bases lay between the germline ends. The CDR3 is made up of 14 amino acids. The germline V gene has CDR1 SGHKS and CDR2 YYEKEE (reference sequence). CDR3 in amino acids: CASSPAGQQETQYF. In nucleotides, the CDR3 is TGTGCCAGCAGCCCCGCTGGACAGCAAGAGACCCAGTACTTC.

This chain connects TRBV19 to TRBJ1-4; D ambiguous. Trimming cost V 6 bases and J 0 bases, with 11 bases left between them. The germline gives CDR1 LNHDA, CDR2 SQIVND (reference sequence). The CDR3 spans 15 residues. CDR3 coding DNA: TGTGCCAGTAGCGTGGGTTTTGCAACTAATGAAAAACTGTTTTTT. It codes for CASSVGFATNEKLFF. The variable domain in full, completed from reference TRBV19 and TRBJ1-4, reads DGGITQSPKYLFRKEGQNVTLSCEQNLNHDAMYWYRQDPGQGLRLIYYSQIVNDFQKGDIAEGYSVSREKKESFPLTVTSAQKNPTAFYLCASSVGFATNEKLFFGSGTQLSVL.

V is TRBV11-1 and J is TRBJ1-6; D not certain. V lost 5 bases and J lost 10, with 15 bases in between. Germline CDR1 is SGHAT and CDR2 is FQDESV (reference sequence). CDR3 size: 14 residues. The CDR3 nucleotides are TGTGCCAGCAGCGGCGTCCGGGCGGACTCACCCCTCCACTTT. Translation gives CASSGVRADSPLHF.

The chain carries TRBV6-5 and TRBJ1-6; unclear D gene. The CDR3 extends over 13 amino acids. Trimming shortened V by 6 bases and J by 3 bases, and 6 bases separated the two germline ends. The germline V gene has CDR1 MNHEY and CDR2 SVGAGI. In DNA form, the CDR3 reads TGTGCCAGCAGGGCCCTCTATAATTCACCCCTCCACTTT. It encodes CASRALYNSPLHF.